This T cell receptor beta chain was retrieved from a study of neurological immune-mediated disorders. TCRdb ran MiXCR on the 5' RACE reads and lists one entry per CDR3 protein. The sample records about 80,000 distinct CDR3 sequences, 5.8% being singletons. The CDR3 loop spans 14 amino acids. Germline V gene lookup returns CDR1 MNHEY and CDR2 SMNVEV (reference sequence). Trimming shortened V by 5 bases and J by 6 bases, and 11 bases separated the two germline ends. Many counts were recorded for this clonotype. The time point was: longitudinal time-point 2. The material sequenced was PBMCs. This chain joins TRBV27 and TRBJ1-6; no clear D. This clonotype was sampled from a woman aged 55-69 years with multiple sclerosis. The CDR3 DNA reads TGTGCCAGCAGTCCCCCCCACGCTAATTCACCCCTCCACTTT. It translates to CASSPPHANSPLHF.